The T cell receptor beta chain under discussion was sequenced for a study of memory CD8 T cells in hepatitis C reinfection (TCRdb year 2017). General notes on the study: Two consecutive HCV infections were spontaneously resolved by three donors, whereas a primary infection was cleared by two donors who then became chronically infected after reinfection. HCV reinfection was defined as a positive HCV RNA test following two negative tests taken at least 60 days apart. Samples at the peak of reinfection were taken 3 to 8 weeks after reinfection was detected. The TCR beta repertoire of virus-specific CD8 T cells was tracked longitudinally in roughly 5 donors across an HCV reinfection episode. Several reinfection cases with stored pre-reinfection samples were identified between the late 2000s and the early 2010s. In the reinfection study, participants with a resolved prior HCV infection were followed up every 3 months. Previously published longitudinal data on tetramer+ CD8 T cell frequency were used to select the peak reinfection time point.

Trimmed from V: 2 bases; trimmed from J: 4 bases; junction bases lacking a gene match: 4. From a lookup of the germline V gene, CDR1 and CDR2 are MNHEY and SVGAGI. Including cysteine and phenylalanine, the CDR3 has 14 amino acids. The entry retains the CDR3 DNA only, 42 bases that are in frame from base 1. Study-wide findings and limitations: Because only five donors were included, definitive conclusions about public clonotypes linked to secondary clearance were beyond the reach of the study.

About this clone itself: It lacks a known antigen. No base quality values were provided; no much bigger clone lies one nucleotide off.

The library was produced with the immunoSEQ multiplex PCR assay. Genomic DNA was extracted from the sorted cells, and the TCR beta V, D and J regions were sequenced using the automated high-throughput method of Adaptive Biotechnologies. CDR3 regions were amplified with a two-step, bias-controlled multiplex PCR. An Illumina instrument was used to sequence the amplified TCR beta libraries. On the authors' methods: Demultiplexed reads were processed to reduce amplification and sequencing bias, and the IMGT database was used to assign CDR3 sequences to gene families. ImmunoSEQ software version 2.0 was used to analyze repertoire data. Out-of-frame sequences and sequences containing stop codons in the CDR3 were removed from the clonotype lists. Clonotypes with a frequency below 0.01% were excluded because such clonotypes corresponded to less than one cell. Richness was computed as observed richness divided by input cell number, and evenness as Shannon entropy divided by log observed richness. Repertoire diversity and the similarity between time points were measured using Simpson diversity and Morisita-Horn overlap indices. Clonotypes were categorized as dominant (>1%), sub-dominant (0.5-0.99%), low abundance (0.1-0.49%) or lowest abundance (<0.1%). The germline index was obtained by subtracting total nucleotide additions from total CDR3 length and then dividing the result by total CDR3 length. TCRdb took this table from immuneACCESS and kept in-frame rearrangements with V and J called. Such tables lack part of the clones; where checked against another copy, unresolved V genes explain under half of the gap, and the rest is unexplained. The V and J calls and clone size were taken over from that table, and D and trimming were inferred from the DNA. This sample lists about 47,000 clones; approximately 90% were detected once. Approximately 1.2% of the sample is taken by the ten largest.

The time point tag for this specimen amounts to: peak reinfection, 3 to 8 weeks after reinfection detection. Sorted cells were sequenced directly ex vivo, without in vitro expansion prior to TCR sequencing. The donors were people who inject drugs and were enrolled in Canada's Montreal Acute Hepatitis C Cohort Study (HEPCO). As controls, total naive CD8 T cells, sorted as viable CD3+ CD8+ CD45RO-, were obtained from a couple of donors at each of the three reinfection time points. Before sorting, cryopreserved peripheral blood mononuclear cells were thawed and CD8 T cells were purified from those thawed cells. The MACS CD8+ T cell Isolation Kit was used to enrich CD8 T cells by negative selection. A BD FACSAria II sorter with FACSDiva software was used for cell sorting, and FlowJo was used for data analysis.

Rearrangement joined TRBV6-5 to TRBJ1-2; TRBD1 fits 7 bases in the junction. The sequence derives from a man aged 18 to 35 with hepatitis C virus infection. The sequencing input was naive CD8+ T cells sorted from blood. The sample's cell subset or site label, decoded: total naive CD8+CD45RO- T cells. The CDR3 sequence is CASSYQGQTYGYTF. The DNA is TGTGCCAGCAGTTACCAGGGACAGACCTATGGCTACACCTTC.